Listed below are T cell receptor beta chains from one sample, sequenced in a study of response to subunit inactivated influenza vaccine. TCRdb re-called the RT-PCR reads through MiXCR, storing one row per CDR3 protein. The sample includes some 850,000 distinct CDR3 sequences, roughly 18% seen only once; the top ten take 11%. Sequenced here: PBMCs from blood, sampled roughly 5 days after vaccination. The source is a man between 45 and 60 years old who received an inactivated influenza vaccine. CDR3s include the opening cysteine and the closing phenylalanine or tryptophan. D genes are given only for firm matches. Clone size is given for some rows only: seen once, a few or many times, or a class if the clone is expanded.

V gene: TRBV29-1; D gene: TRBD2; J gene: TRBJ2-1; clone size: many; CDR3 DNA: TGCAGCGTTGCCCCCCTCCGACTAGCGGGCCTAAATGAGCAGTTCTTC; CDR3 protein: CSVAPLRLAGLNEQFF
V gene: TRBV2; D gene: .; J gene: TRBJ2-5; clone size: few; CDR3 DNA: TGTGCCAGCGGTGGGGGGATTCAAGAGACCCAGTACTTC; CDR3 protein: CASGGGIQETQYF
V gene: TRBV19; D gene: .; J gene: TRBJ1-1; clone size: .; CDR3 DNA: TGTGCCAGTAGTGCAGGACTGAAGAACACTGAAGCTTTCTTT; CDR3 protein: CASSAGLKNTEAFF
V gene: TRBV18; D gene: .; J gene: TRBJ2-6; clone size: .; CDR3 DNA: TGTGCCAGCTCATCGACAGGGGAGGGTACTGGGGCCAACGTCCTGACTTTC; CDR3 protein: CASSSTGEGTGANVLTF
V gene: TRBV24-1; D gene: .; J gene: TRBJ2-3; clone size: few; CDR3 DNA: TGTGCCACCAGTGAGTCTACTGGATATACGCAGTATTTT; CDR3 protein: CATSESTGYTQYF
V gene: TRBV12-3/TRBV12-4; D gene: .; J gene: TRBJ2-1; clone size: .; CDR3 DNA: TGTGCCAGCAGTTTCCGCGGACTGCAGAATGAGCAGTTCTTC; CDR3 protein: CASSFRGLQNEQFF
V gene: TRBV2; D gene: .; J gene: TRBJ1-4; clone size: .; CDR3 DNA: TGTGCCAGCAGTGAGGACGGGGAACGAGGGGGAAAACTGTTTTTT; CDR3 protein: CASSEDGERGGKLFF
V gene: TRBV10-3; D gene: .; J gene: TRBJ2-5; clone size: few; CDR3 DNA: TGTGCCATCAGTAGCTCAGGGGCCCAAGAGACCCAGTACTTC; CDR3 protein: CAISSSGAQETQYF
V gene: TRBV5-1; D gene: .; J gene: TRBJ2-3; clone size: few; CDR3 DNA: TGCGCCAGCAGCAAGGGACAAAACACAGATACGCAGTATTTT; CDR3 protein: CASSKGQNTDTQYF
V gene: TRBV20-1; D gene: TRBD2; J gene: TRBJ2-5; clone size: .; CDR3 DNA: TGCAGTGCTAGGTTGCCAACTAGCGAAGAGACCCAGTACTTC; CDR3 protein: CSARLPTSEETQYF
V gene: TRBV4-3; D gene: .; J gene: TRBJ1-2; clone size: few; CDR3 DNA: TGCGCCAGCAGCCAAGCTGGAGGGTTTGGCTATGGCTACACCTTC; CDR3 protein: CASSQAGGFGYGYTF
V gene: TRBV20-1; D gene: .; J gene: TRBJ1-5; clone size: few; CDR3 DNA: TGCAGTGCCGTGCGGCCAGGGGCGCGCAATCAGCCCCAGCATTTT; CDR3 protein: CSAVRPGARNQPQHF
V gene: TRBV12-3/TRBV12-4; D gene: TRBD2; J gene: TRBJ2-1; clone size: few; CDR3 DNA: TGTGCCAGCAGTTTACGGGCTAGCGGGGGTTTAGATGAGCAGTTCTTC; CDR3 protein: CASSLRASGGLDEQFF
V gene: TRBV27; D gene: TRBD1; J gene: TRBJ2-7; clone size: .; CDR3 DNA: TGTGCCAACTCTTTATTACGGGACAGGGAGTACGAGCAGTACTTC; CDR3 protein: CANSLLRDREYEQYF
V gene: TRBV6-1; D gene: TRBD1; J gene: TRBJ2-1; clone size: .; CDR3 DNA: TGTGCCAGCAAACTTACCGGGACAGGGGAATACAATGAGCAGTTCTTC; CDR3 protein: CASKLTGTGEYNEQFF
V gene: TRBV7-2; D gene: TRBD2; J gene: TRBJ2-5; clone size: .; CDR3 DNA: TGTGCCAGCAGCTTGTCTAAAGCGGGGGGCCAAGAGACCCAGTACTTC; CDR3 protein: CASSLSKAGGQETQYF
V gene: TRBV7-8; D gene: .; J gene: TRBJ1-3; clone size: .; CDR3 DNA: TGTGCCAGCAGCAACAACAGGGAGAACACCATATATTTT; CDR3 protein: CASSNNRENTIYF
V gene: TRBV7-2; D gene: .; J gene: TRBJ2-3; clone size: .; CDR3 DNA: TGTGCCAGCGGGGTAGTTCAGGATACGCAGTATTTT; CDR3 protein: CASGVVQDTQYF
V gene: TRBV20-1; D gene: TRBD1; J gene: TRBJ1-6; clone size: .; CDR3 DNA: TGCAGTGCTAGGATCACAGGGGGATTTAATTCACCCCTCCACTTT; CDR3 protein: CSARITGGFNSPLHF
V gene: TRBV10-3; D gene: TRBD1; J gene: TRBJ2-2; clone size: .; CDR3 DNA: TGTGCCATCAGGAAGGGACAGGCGAACACCGGGGAGCTGTTTTTT; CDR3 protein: CAIRKGQANTGELFF
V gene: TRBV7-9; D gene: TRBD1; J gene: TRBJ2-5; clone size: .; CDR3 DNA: TGTGCCAGCAGCTCAGACCACAGGGGAGAGACCCAGTACTTC; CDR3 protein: CASSSDHRGETQYF
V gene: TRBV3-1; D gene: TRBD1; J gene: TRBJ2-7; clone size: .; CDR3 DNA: TGTGCCAGCAGCCAACAACAGGGGGGAGCCTACGAGCAGTACTTC; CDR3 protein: CASSQQQGGAYEQYF
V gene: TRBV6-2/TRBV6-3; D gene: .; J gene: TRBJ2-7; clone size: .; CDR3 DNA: TGTGCCAGCACCGACGACGGCGGATCCTACGAGCAGTACTTC; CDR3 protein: CASTDDGGSYEQYF
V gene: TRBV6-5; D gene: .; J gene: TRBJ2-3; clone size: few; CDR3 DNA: TGTGCCAGCAGTTACTTGGCAGGGTCCGATGGGGATACGCAGTATTTT; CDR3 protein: CASSYLAGSDGDTQYF
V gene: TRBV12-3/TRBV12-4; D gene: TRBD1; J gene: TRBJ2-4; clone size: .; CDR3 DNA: TGTGCCAGCAGTGGACAGGGATGGTCCCCGGAGTACTTC; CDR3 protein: CASSGQGWSPEYF
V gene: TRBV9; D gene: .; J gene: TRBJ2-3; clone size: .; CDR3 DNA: TGTGCCAGCAGCGTAGAACTCGGCAGAGATACGCAGTATTTT; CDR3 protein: CASSVELGRDTQYF
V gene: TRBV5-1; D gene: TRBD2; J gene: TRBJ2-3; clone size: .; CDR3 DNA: TGCGCCAGCAGCTTCGGGGGGGCCGTGGGAGATACGCAGTATTTT; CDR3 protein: CASSFGGAVGDTQYF
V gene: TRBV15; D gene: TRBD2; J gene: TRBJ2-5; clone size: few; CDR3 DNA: TGTGCCACCAGCGGATGGGCTAGCGGGAGGGCCCTTGTCGAGGTGACCCAGTACTTC; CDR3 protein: CATSGWASGRALVEVTQYF
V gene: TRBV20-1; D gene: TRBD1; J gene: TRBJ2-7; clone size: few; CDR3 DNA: TGCAGTGGAATCGGGACAGGGTGGTACGAGCAGTACTTC; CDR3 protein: CSGIGTGWYEQYF
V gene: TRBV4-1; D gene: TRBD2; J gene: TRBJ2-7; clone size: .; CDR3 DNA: TGCGCCAGCAGCCAAGGACTAGCGGGAGGATCTGTCCACGAGCAGTACTTC; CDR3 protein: CASSQGLAGGSVHEQYF
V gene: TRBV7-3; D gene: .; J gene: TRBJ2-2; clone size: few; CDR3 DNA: TGTGCCAGCAGCCCTCGACCCCTTAAAAACACCGGGGAGCTGTTTTTT; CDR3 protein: CASSPRPLKNTGELFF
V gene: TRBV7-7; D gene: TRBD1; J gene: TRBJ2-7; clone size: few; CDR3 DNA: TGTGCTAGCAGCCCCGGGACAGCTAACGAGCAGTACTTC; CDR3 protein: CASSPGTANEQYF
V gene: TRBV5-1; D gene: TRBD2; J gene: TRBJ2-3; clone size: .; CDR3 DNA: TGCGCCAGCAGCTTGGTGGTAGCGGGAGCGGCGGATACGCAGTATTTT; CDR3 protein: CASSLVVAGAADTQYF
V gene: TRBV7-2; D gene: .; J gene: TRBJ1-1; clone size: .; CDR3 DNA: TGTGCCAGCAGCGCAGGGAACGGGGGCACTGAAGCTTTCTTT; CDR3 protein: CASSAGNGGTEAFF
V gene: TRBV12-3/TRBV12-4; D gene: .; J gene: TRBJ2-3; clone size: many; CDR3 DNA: TGTGCCAGCAGTTTAGCTCCTAGAGAAAAGTATTTT; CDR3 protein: CASSLAPREKYF
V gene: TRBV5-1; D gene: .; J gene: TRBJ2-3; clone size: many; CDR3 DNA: TGCGCCAGCAGCTTGGAAGGACGGAGCACAGATACGCAGTATTTT; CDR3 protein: CASSLEGRSTDTQYF
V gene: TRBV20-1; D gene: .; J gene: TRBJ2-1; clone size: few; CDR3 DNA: TGCAGTGCTAGAGATTCGGGAGTAATCGGGAATGAGCAGTTCTTC; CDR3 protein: CSARDSGVIGNEQFF
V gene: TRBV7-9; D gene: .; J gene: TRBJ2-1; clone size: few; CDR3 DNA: TGTGCCAGCAGCTCCTTAGCGACGGTCTACAATGAGCAGTTCTTC; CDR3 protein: CASSSLATVYNEQFF
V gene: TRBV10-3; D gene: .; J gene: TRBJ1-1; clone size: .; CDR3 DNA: TGTGCCATCAGGGGGGTCCAGGGCCTTGAAGCTTTCTTT; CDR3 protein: CAIRGVQGLEAFF
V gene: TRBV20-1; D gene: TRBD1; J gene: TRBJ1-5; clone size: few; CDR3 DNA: TGCAGTGCTAGATCAACAGGGGGTCAGCCCCAGCATTTT; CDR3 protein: CSARSTGGQPQHF
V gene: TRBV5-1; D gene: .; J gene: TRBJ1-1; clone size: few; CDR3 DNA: TGCGCCAGCAGCTTGGTGGCAAGTGACACTGAAGCTTTCTTT; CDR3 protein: CASSLVASDTEAFF
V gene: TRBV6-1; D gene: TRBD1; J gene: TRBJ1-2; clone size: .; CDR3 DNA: TGTGCCAGCAGTCGACAGGGGTTAGATGGCTACACCTTC; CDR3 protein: CASSRQGLDGYTF
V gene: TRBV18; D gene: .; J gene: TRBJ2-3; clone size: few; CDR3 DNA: TGTGCCAGCTCACCACAAGGGGTAGTCACAGATACGCAGTATTTT; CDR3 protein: CASSPQGVVTDTQYF
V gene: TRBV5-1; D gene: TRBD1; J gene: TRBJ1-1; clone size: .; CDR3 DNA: TGCGCCAGCAGCTTGGAGACAGGGGTTCTCACTGAAGCTTTCTTT; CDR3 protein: CASSLETGVLTEAFF
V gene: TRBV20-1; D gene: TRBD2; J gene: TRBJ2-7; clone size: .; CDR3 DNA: TGCAGTGCTAGCGGGACTAGCGGGAGGCTCTCCTACGAGCAGTACTTC; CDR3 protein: CSASGTSGRLSYEQYF
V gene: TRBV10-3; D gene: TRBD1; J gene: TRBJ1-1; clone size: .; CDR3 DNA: TGTGCCATCAATGCAGGGGGCCAGGGCACTGAAGCTTTCTTT; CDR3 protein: CAINAGGQGTEAFF
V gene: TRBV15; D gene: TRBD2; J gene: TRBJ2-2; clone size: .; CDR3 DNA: TGTGCCACCAGCAGAGGGGGGGGGGACGCCGGGGAGCTGTTTTTT; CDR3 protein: CATSRGGGDAGELFF
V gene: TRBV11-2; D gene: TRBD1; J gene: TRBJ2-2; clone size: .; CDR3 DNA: TGTGCCAGCAGCTTAGGTCGACAGGGGGGGAACACCGGGGAGCTGTTTTTT; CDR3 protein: CASSLGRQGGNTGELFF
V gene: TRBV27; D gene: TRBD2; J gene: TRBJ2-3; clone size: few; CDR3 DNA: TGTGCCAGCAGTCCCGTGGGGGTAGCGGGGGGACATACGCAGTATTTT; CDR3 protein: CASSPVGVAGGHTQYF
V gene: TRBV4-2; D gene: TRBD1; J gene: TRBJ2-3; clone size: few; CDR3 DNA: TGTGCCAGCAGCCAACGGGACAGCCAAGTTGGCACAGATACGCAGTATTTT; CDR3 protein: CASSQRDSQVGTDTQYF
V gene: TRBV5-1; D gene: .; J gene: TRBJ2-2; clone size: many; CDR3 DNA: TGCGCCAGCAGCTTGAAGGGGTCGGCCACCGGGGAGCTGTTTTTT; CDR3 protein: CASSLKGSATGELFF
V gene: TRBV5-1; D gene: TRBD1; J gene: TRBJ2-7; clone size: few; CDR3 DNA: TGCGCCAGCAGCATGGACCTACAGGGGGCGGTTTACGAGCAGTACTTC; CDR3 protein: CASSMDLQGAVYEQYF
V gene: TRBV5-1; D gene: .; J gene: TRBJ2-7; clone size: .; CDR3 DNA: TGCGCCAGCAGTCAAGCAGGGTTGCACTACGAGCAGTACTTC; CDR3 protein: CASSQAGLHYEQYF
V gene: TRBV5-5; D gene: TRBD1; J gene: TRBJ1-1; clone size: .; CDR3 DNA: TGTGCCAGCAGCGCCCACAGGGGGAACACTGAAGCTTTCTTT; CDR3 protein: CASSAHRGNTEAFF
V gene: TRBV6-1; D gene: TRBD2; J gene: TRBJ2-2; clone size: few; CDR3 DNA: TGTGCCAGCAGAACTAGCGGGAGGACCATTGGCACCGGGGAGCTGTTTTTT; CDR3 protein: CASRTSGRTIGTGELFF
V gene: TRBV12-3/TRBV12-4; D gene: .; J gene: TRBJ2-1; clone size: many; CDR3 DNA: TGTGCCAGCAGTTTTACAAATGAGCAGTTCTTC; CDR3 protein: CASSFTNEQFF
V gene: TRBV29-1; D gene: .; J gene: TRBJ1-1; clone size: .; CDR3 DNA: TGCAGCGTGGGGTCGGGGTACACTGAAGCTTTCTTT; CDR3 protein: CSVGSGYTEAFF